This TCR beta chain was sequenced in a study of cytomegalovirus exposure and HLA in healthy donors. Study-level background: Assignment to the Caucasian-associated ancestry cluster applied to approximately 80% of the approximately 420 genotyped donors.

Whole-study findings and limits: Researchers reported in a later analysis that a missense DCLRE1C variant was tied to TCR beta V- and J-gene trimming.

V shed 2 bases and J shed 8 bases, with 19 bases lying between them. Germline lookup yields CDR1 SGHKS and CDR2 YYEKEE (reference sequence). This CDR3 comprises 16 residues. Of note for this clone: The antigen remains unidentified.

PCR was performed using 60 Vbeta and 13 Jbeta primers. Using immunoSEQ multiplex PCR, the repertoire was profiled, and TCRdb retains in-frame clones only, with some absent. The table has about 120,000 clones, about 80% seen once; the top ten hold approximately 10%. The receptor comes from a man aged 25-45 years in good health and CMV-seropositive. Input material: PBMCs. The J gene is TRBJ1-4, the V gene TRBV5-5, with D tentatively TRBD1 (6 bases). The chain's CDR3 is CASSFATGRGEEKLFF. The CDR3 coding sequence is TGTGCCAGCAGCTTTGCTACAGGGAGGGGGGAGGAAAAACTGTTTTTT.